This T cell receptor (beta chain) was recovered during a study of identifying expanded T cells in peripheral blood. Notes on the study in general: Two-week clone count variance significantly increased as total template count grew. Differentially abundant clones: roughly 1.2 between replicates, approximately 16 at around 14 days, less than 20 at four.

Note on this clone: What it binds is unknown.

Data came from immunoSEQ multiplex PCR; TCRdb stores just in-frame clones and leaves some out. The sample lists about 82,000 clones, 80% to 90% occurring once. V was clipped by 1 base and J by 3 bases, with 7 bases between them. The CDR3 totals 14 residues. Germline V gene sequence: CDR1 SEHNR, CDR2 FQNEAQ (reference sequence). V usage is TRBV7-9 and J usage is TRBJ1-5; D may be TRBD1 (5 bases). The sequencing sample was made of blood. The clonotype comes from a person between 18 and 70 years old in good health. The CDR3 reads CASSLGQFNQPQHF. The CDR3 DNA reads as TGTGCCAGCAGCTTAGGACAGTTCAATCAGCCCCAGCATTTT.